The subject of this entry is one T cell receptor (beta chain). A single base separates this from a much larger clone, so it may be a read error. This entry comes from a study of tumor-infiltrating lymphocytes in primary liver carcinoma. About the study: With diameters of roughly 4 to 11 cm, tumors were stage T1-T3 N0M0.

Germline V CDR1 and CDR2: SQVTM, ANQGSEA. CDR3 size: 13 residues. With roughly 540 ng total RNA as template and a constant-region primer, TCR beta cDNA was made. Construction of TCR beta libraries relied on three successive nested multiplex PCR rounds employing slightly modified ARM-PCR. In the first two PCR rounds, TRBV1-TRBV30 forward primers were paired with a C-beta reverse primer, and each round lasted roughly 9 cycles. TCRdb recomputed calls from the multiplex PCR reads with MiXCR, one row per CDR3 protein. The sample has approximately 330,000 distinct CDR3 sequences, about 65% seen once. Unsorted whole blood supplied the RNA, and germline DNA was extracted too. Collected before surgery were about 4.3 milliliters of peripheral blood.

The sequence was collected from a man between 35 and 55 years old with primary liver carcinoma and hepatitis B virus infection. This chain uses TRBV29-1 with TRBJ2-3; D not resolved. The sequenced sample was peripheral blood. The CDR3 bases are TGCGGCGTTTGCAGAAGCTCAGCAGATACGCAGTATTTT. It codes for CGVCRSSADTQYF.